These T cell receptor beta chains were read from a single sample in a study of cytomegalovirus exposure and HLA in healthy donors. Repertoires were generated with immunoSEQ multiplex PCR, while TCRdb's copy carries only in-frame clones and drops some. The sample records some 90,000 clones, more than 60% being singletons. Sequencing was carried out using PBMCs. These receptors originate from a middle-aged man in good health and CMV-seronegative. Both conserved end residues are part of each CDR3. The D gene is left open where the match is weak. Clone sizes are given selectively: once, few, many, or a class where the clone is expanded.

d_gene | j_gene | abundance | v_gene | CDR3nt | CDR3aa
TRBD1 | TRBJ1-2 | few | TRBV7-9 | TGTGCCAGCAGCCCGGGACAGGGACTTTACGGCTACACCTTC | CASSPGQGLYGYTF
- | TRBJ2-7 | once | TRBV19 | TGTGCCAGTAGTTGGGGACTCCAAATGGACGAGCAGTACTTC | CASSWGLQMDEQYF
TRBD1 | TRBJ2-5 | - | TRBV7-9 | TGTGCCAGCAGCTTTGGGACAGATCAAGAGACCCAGTACTTC | CASSFGTDQETQYF
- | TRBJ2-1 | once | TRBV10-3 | TGTGCCATCAGCAAGGACCGGGGCAATGAGCAGTTCTTC | CAISKDRGNEQFF
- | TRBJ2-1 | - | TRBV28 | TGTGCCAGCAGCGAGACCTACAATGAGCAGTTCTTC | CASSETYNEQFF
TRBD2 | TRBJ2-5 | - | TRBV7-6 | TGTGCCAGCAGCTTAGCAGCGGGGGACTTGGGGGAGACCCAGTACTTC | CASSLAAGDLGETQYF
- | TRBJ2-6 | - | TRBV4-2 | TGTGCCAGCAGCCTCCTTCAGGGCTCTGGGGCCAACGTCCTGACTTTC | CASSLLQGSGANVLTF
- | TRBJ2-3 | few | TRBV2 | TGTGCCAGCAGTAAACCGACTCCGCCTCGATACACAGATACGCAGTATTTT | CASSKPTPPRYTDTQYF
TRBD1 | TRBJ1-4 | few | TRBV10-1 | TGCGCCAGCAGTCCCGGGACAGGGATGAATGAAAAACTGTTTTTT | CASSPGTGMNEKLFF
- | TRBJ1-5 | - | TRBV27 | TGTGCCAGCAGTTCAAACCCAAATTTACAGGAATGGGGTCAGCCCCAGCATTTT | CASSSNPNLQEWGQPQHF
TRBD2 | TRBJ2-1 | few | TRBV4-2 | TGTGCCAGCACCACAACTAGCGGGAGCTCCAATGAGCAGTTCTTC | CASTTTSGSSNEQFF
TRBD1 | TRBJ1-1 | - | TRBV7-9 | TGTGCCAGCAGCCTCGGGACAGCCAACACTGAAGCTTTCTTT | CASSLGTANTEAFF
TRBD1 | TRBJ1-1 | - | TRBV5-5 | TGTGCCAGCAGCTCGACAGGGAGGAGTACTGAAGCTTTCTTT | CASSSTGRSTEAFF
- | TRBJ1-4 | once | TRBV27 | TGTGCCAGCAGTCCGGCAGGACGGGGGGAAAAACTGTTTTTT | CASSPAGRGEKLFF
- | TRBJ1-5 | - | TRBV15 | TGTGCCACCAGCAGAGTCGGTAGCAATCAGCCCCAGCATTTT | CATSRVGSNQPQHF
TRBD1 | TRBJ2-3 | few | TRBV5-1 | TGCGCCAGCAGCTTGGAGGGGACAGGAGTTCTAGATACGCAGTATTTT | CASSLEGTGVLDTQYF
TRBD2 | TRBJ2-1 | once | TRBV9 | TGTGCCAGCAGCGTATCTTACGGCGGGAGCATTTACAATGAGCAGTTCTTC | CASSVSYGGSIYNEQFF
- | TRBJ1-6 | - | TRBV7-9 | TGTTCCAGCAGCTTTCAGGAGGATAATTCACCCCTCCACTTT | CSSSFQEDNSPLHF
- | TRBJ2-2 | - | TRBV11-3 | TGTGCCAGCAGCGTACGTCCGGGCGGGGAGCTGTTTTTT | CASSVRPGGELFF
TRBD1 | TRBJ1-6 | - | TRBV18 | TGTGCCAGCTCACCGGGGGACAGGGCTTCACCCCTCCACTTT | CASSPGDRASPLHF
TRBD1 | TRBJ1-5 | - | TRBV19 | TGTGCCAGTATGGAGGACAGGGAGGGTAGACAGCCCCAGCATTTT | CASMEDREGRQPQHF
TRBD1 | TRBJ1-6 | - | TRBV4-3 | TGCGCCAGCAGCCTCTCGACAGGGACCAATTCACCCCTCCACTTT | CASSLSTGTNSPLHF
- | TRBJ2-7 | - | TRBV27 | TGTGCCAGCAGTTTATCAGGGTGGGGGACATACGAGCAGTACTTC | CASSLSGWGTYEQYF
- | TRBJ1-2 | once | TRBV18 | TGTGCCAGCTCACCACTTCAGGGGAAAGGCTACACCTTC | CASSPLQGKGYTF
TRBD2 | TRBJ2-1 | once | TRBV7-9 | TGTGCCAGCAGCCCTAGGTGGCGGGAGGGCGGGGACAATGAGCAGTTCTTC | CASSPRWREGGDNEQFF
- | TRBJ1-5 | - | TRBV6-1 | TGTGCCAGCAATTTTCAGGGAGGAGGCAATCAGCCCCAGCATTTT | CASNFQGGGNQPQHF
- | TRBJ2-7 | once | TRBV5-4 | TGTGCCAGCAGCATAGAGTCCGGGGTGGGTACATTTGTCGAGCAGTACTTC | CASSIESGVGTFVEQYF
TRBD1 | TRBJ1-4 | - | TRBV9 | TGTGCCAGCAGCGCGACAGGGGGCGGTAATAATGAAAAACTGTTTTTT | CASSATGGGNNEKLFF
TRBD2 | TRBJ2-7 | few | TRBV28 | TGTGCCAGCAGTTTAGTTCTAGCGGTGACTGGGGGGTCCTACGAGCAGTACTTC | CASSLVLAVTGGSYEQYF
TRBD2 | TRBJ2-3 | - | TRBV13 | TGTGCCAGCAGCTTAGTTCTAGCGGGGGGCACAGATACGCAGTATTTT | CASSLVLAGGTDTQYF
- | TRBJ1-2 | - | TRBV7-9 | TGTGCCAGCAGCAGGGGCGCCTATGGCTACACCTTC | CASSRGAYGYTF
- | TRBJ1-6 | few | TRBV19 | TGTGCCAGTAGGTCAACAGGGAATAATTCACCCCTCCACTTT | CASRSTGNNSPLHF
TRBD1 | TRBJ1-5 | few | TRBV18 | TGTGCCAGCTCACCTACGACAGGGTCCCTTGGGCCCCAGCATTTT | CASSPTTGSLGPQHF
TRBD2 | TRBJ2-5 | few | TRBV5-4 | TGTGCCAGCAGCTTGGCTCTAGCGGATCAAGAGACCCAGTACTTC | CASSLALADQETQYF
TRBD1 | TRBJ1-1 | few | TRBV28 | TGTGCCAGCAGCGGCCCAGGGGGCTCGACGACTGAAGCTTTCTTT | CASSGPGGSTTEAFF
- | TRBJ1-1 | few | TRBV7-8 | TGTGCCAGCAGCCCAACCTCGTCAGGTACTGAAGCTTTCTTT | CASSPTSSGTEAFF
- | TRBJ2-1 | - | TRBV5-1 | TGCGCCAGCAGCTCAAGGGTCCATAGGGGGGGTAATGAGCAGTTCTTC | CASSSRVHRGGNEQFF
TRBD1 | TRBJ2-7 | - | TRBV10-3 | TGTGCCATCAGTGAGTCGCAGGGGGCGCACTACGAGCAGTACTTC | CAISESQGAHYEQYF
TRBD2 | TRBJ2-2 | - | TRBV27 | TGTGCCAGCAGCAAGACTAGCGGGGTAGCCGGGGAGCTGTTTTTT | CASSKTSGVAGELFF
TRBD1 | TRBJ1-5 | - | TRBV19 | TGTGCCAGTAGTATGGGACAGGGGAGTCAGCCCCAGCATTTT | CASSMGQGSQPQHF
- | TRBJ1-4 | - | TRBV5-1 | TGCGCCAGCAGCTTGGAGGGGGTGAGGGAAAAACTGTTTTTT | CASSLEGVREKLFF
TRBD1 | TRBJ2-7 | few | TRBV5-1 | TGCGCCAGCAGCGCTGGGACAGCTTACGAGCAGTACTTC | CASSAGTAYEQYF
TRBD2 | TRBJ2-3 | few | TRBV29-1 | TGCAGCGTTGAAGACCCTATCCCCCGGGGGGGCCCATTCCTCACAGATACGCAGTATTTT | CSVEDPIPRGGPFLTDTQYF
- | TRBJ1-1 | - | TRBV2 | TGTGCCAGCAGTGTTTCCTTATCTTACACTGAAGCTTTCTTT | CASSVSLSYTEAFF
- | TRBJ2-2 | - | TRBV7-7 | TGTGCTAGCAGCTCCATTCAGGGGGGCACCGGGGAGCTGTTTTTT | CASSSIQGGTGELFF
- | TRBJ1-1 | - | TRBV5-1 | TGCGCCAGCAGCTGGGGCCAAGCTTTCTTT | CASSWGQAFF
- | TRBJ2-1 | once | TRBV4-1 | TGCGCCAGCAGCCAAGGAATTGAGTTCCGCAATGAGCAGTTCTTC | CASSQGIEFRNEQFF
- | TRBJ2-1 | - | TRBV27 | TGTGCCAGCCGGTTTGGGGAGTTCGATGAGCAGTTCTTC | CASRFGEFDEQFF
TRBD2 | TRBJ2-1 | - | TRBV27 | TGTGCCAGCAACAGACGACTAGCGGGAGGGAGCAATGAGCAGTTCTTC | CASNRRLAGGSNEQFF
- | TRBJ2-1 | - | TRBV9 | TGTGCCAGCAGCGTAGAAGGAGGGGTCGATGAGCAGTTCTTC | CASSVEGGVDEQFF
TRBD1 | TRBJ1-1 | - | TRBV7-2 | TGTGCCAGCAGCAGAAATTCAGGGGGCCGAAACACTGAAGCTTTCTTT | CASSRNSGGRNTEAFF
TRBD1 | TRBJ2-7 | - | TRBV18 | TGTGCCAGCTCAATAGGGACAGGGGACGAGCAGTACTTC | CASSIGTGDEQYF